The 28 T cell receptor beta chains below all came from one sample that was sequenced in a study of shared clonotypes between healthy human individuals. The repertoire was sequenced with immunoSEQ multiplex PCR; TCRdb's copy has only in-frame clones and lacks some. The data show roughly 2.5 million clones, around 90% seen once. Source material: naive CD4+ T cells sorted from blood. Subset denoted: CD45RA+ positively selected. The receptors here all came from a man aged 18 to 30 in good health.

The chain is built from TRBV2 and TRBJ2-5, with 11 positions matching TRBD2. This CDR3 is built from 15 residues. J lost 2 bases, V lost 4 bases, and 3 bases had no gene match. From germline, CDR1 is SNHLY and CDR2 FYNNEI. This CDR3 is CASSGLAGLQETQYF. The CDR3 region has the DNA TGTGCCAGCAGTGGACTAGCGGGACTTCAAGAGACCCAGTACTTC.

The chain has TRBV5-1 and TRBJ1-1, with D tentatively TRBD1 (6 bases). CDR1 is SGHRS, CDR2 YFSETQ, per germline. The V and J ends lost 3 bases and 6 bases respectively, with 12 bases between them. There are 13 residues in the CDR3. CDR3 amino acids: CASSWGTFAEAFF. CDR3 nucleotide sequence: TGCGCCAGCAGCTGGGGGACATTCGCTGAAGCTTTCTTT.

The genes are TRBV19 and TRBJ2-5, with 7 bases lining up with TRBD2. CDR3 size: 17 residues. Per the germline V gene, CDR1 is LNHDA and CDR2 is SQIVND (reference sequence). Losses at the gene ends were 4 bases for V and 1 base for J; bases not matched to a gene: 12. CDR3: CASSRLGGGSPQETQYF. CDR3 sequence (DNA): TGTGCCAGTAGTAGACTGGGCGGCGGGAGCCCCCAAGAGACCCAGTACTTC. The full variable domain, in which reference TRBV19 and TRBJ2-5 provide the parts outside the CDR3, is DGGITQSPKYLFRKEGQNVTLSCEQNLNHDAMYWYRQDPGQGLRLIYYSQIVNDFQKGDIAEGYSVSREKKESFPLTVTSAQKNPTAFYLCASSRLGGGSPQETQYFGPGTRLLVL.

This clone occurred a few times. The chain couples TRBV18 to TRBJ1-2; no reliable D call. V was clipped by 5 bases and J by 2 bases, with 6 bases between them. The CDR3 totals 12 residues. The germline V gene encodes CDR1 KGHSH and CDR2 LQKENI. The chain's CDR3 is CASSGINYGYTF. The DNA of the CDR3 is TGTGCCAGCTCAGGTATCAACTATGGCTACACCTTC.

This clone was seen just once. The chain carries TRBV21-1 and TRBJ1-1. TRBV21-1 is a pseudogene locus. This CDR3 spans 16 amino acids. CDR3 DNA: TGTGCCAGCAGCCCGGGGTCGGCGAGAGGGAGCACTGAAGCTTTCTTT. It specifies CASSPGSARGSTEAFF.

The chain joins TRBV25-1 to TRBJ2-2; D gene unclear. Germline CDR1 and CDR2: MGHDK and SYGVNS. V lost 6 bases to trimming and J lost 2 bases, with 19 bases between them. The CDR3 is 17 amino acids. CDR3 protein: CASRNPARPQNTGELFF. Written as DNA, the CDR3 is TGTGCCAGCAGAAACCCTGCCCGCCCCCAAAACACCGGGGAGCTGTTTTTT.

The chain is built from TRBV25-1 and TRBJ1-2; D is unclear. Trimming took 4 bases from V and 7 from J, leaving 13 bases between them. This CDR3 contains 13 residues. The V gene's germline CDR1 is MGHDK and CDR2 SYGVNS. This CDR3 is CASSGLGVGGYTF. In DNA, the CDR3 is TGTGCCAGCAGTGGATTGGGAGTTGGTGGCTACACCTTC.

Comments on this clone: At the DNA level, this CDR3 is encoded by other sequences in the same sample as well. The chain links TRBV18 to TRBJ1-1, with D hard to call. The germline V gene has CDR1 KGHSH and CDR2 LQKENI. The V end was cut by 0 bases, the J end by 1 base, with 6 bases between. The CDR3 totals 14 residues. Written as DNA, the CDR3 is TGTGCCAGCTCACCACCCCCTGGGAACACTGAAGCTTTCTTT. Protein sequence: CASSPPPGNTEAFF.

This clone was seen a single time. J is TRBJ1-2 and V is TRBV12-5, with TRBD1 identical over 8 bases. Looked up from germline, CDR1 is LGHNT and CDR2 is FRNRAP. The CDR3 runs 16 residues. V shed 2 bases and J 0 bases; nucleotides not matched to a gene: 5. DNA of the CDR3: TGTGCTAGTGGTTTGTACCCGACAGGGGCTAACTATGGCTACACCTTC. It yields the protein CASGLYPTGANYGYTF.

The V and J genes are TRBV9 and TRBJ2-2; D is perhaps TRBD2 (5 bases). Germline values: CDR1 SGDLS, CDR2 YYNGEE. The CDR3 covers 15 residues. Trimming stripped 0 bases from V and 6 bases from J, with 12 bases between. The CDR3 loop reads CASSVAPGNAGELFF. CDR3 nucleotides: TGTGCCAGCAGCGTAGCCCCGGGGAATGCCGGGGAGCTGTTTTTT.

This chain uses TRBV7-2 with TRBJ2-7; TRBD2 aligns across 7 bases. Germline lookup yields CDR1 SGHTA and CDR2 FQGNSA. Germline trimming cut 5 bases from V and 0 bases from J; bases unmatched to any gene: 7. The CDR3 runs 15 residues. The CDR3 bases are TGTGCCAGCAGCCTAATGGGGGGGAACTCCTACGAGCAGTACTTC. Amino acid sequence: CASSLMGGNSYEQYF.

This chain joins TRBV6-6 and TRBJ1-4; D ambiguous. This CDR3 has 12 residues. Trimming removed 8 bases from V and 8 bases from J, with 12 bases in between. The germline gives CDR1 MNHNY, CDR2 SVGAGI (reference sequence). The CDR3 nucleotides read TGTGCCAGCGGCGTGTTGGGAGAAAAACTGTTTTTT. The encoded protein is CASGVLGEKLFF.

The chain's CDR3 is CASSSLTGPAEANYGYTF. The CDR3, as DNA: TGTGCCAGCAGCTCATTGACGGGCCCGGCGGAGGCTAACTATGGCTACACCTTC. The chain is built from TRBV11-2 and TRBJ1-2; D uncertain. Trimming left V 4 bases short and J 0 bases short, with 21 bases between. Germline CDR1 SGHAT, CDR2 FQNNGV. This CDR3 contains 18 residues. The full variable domain, with the rest looked up from reference TRBV11-2 and TRBJ1-2, is EAGVAQSPRYKIIEKRQSVAFWCNPISGHATLYWYQQILGQGPKLLIQFQNNGVVDDSQLPKDRFSAERLKGVDSTLKIQPAKLEDSAVYLCASSSLTGPAEANYGYTFGSGTRLTVV.

The V call is TRBV2, the J call TRBJ2-7; the D is unclear. With 5 bases removed from V and 4 bases from J, the gap between germline ends came to 6 bases. Germline CDR1 and CDR2: SNHLY and FYNNEI. The length of the CDR3 is 11 residues. CDR3: CASSLKYEQYF. The CDR3 DNA follows: TGTGCCAGCAGTTTGAAATACGAGCAGTACTTC.

The chain joins TRBV18 to TRBJ2-5; the D gene is possibly TRBD1 (5 bases). CDR1 KGHSH and CDR2 LQKENI come from the germline V gene. Trimming left V 0 bases short and J 5 bases short, with 16 bases between. CDR3 length: 16 amino acids. CDR3: CASSPPGWGERETQYF. The CDR3 DNA follows: TGTGCCAGCTCACCACCGGGGTGGGGCGAAAGGGAGACCCAGTACTTC. The full variable domain, with the rest looked up from reference TRBV18 and TRBJ2-5, is NAGVMQNPRHLVRRRGQEARLRCSPMKGHSHVYWYRQLPEEGLKFMVYLQKENIIDESGMPKERFSAEFPKEGPSILRIQQVVRGDSAAYFCASSPPGWGERETQYFGPGTRLLVL.

The genes are TRBV30 and TRBJ2-1, with TRBD2 identical over 7 bases. The V segment lost 2 bases and the J segment 4 bases; nucleotides outside the gene matches: 5. The CDR3 contains 14 residues. Germline CDR1 is GTSNPN and CDR2 is SVGIG (reference sequence). CDR3 nucleotides: TGTGCCTGGAGTAAACGGGGGGTATACAATGAGCAGTTCTTC. It codes for CAWSKRGVYNEQFF. Full variable domain (remainder filled in from reference TRBV30 and TRBJ2-1): SQTIHQWPATLVQPVGSPLSLECTVEGTSNPNLYWYRQAAGRGLQLLFYSVGIGQISSEVPQNLSASRPQDRQFILSSKKLLLSDSGFYLCAWSKRGVYNEQFFGPGTRLTVL.

The rearrangement uses TRBV30 and TRBJ2-7; 9 positions match TRBD1. The germline CDR1 and CDR2 sequences are GTSNPN and SVGIG (reference sequence). Trimming cost V 5 bases and J 1 base; bases outside gene matches: 9. The CDR3 is 15 residues long. This CDR3 reads CAWAHRDRDSYEQYF. The DNA for the CDR3 is TGTGCCTGGGCTCACCGGGACAGGGATTCCTACGAGCAGTACTTC. Drawing the rest from reference TRBV30 and TRBJ2-7, the complete variable domain is SQTIHQWPATLVQPVGSPLSLECTVEGTSNPNLYWYRQAAGRGLQLLFYSVGIGQISSEVPQNLSASRPQDRQFILSSKKLLLSDSGFYLCAWAHRDRDSYEQYFGPGTRLTVT.

V is TRBV28 and J is TRBJ2-1, with 7 bases that match TRBD2. The CDR3 length is 12 residues. J gave up 13 bases and V 6 bases, and 9 bases lay outside the gene matches. Looked up from germline, CDR1 is MDHEN and CDR2 is SYDVKM. CDR3 sequence: CASSVTGGSQFF. The DNA for the CDR3 is TGTGCCAGCAGCGTAACAGGCGGGAGTCAGTTCTTC. The variable domain in full, with the rest retrieved from reference TRBV28 and TRBJ2-1, is DVKVTQSSRYLVKRTGEKVFLECVQDMDHENMFWYRQDPGLGLRLIYFSYDVKMKEKGDIPEGYSVSREKKERFSLILESASTNQTSMYLCASSVTGGSQFFGPGTRLTVL.

In the case of this clone: Other DNA variants within this sample encode the same CDR3. The rearrangement joins TRBV2 to TRBJ1-1, with D possibly being TRBD1 (6 bases). Deletions cut 6 bases from V and 0 bases from J, with 11 bases between. There are 14 residues in the CDR3. CDR1 is SNHLY, CDR2 FYNNEI, per germline. The CDR3 loop reads CASSKQGLNTEAFF. The CDR3 nucleotides are TGTGCCAGCAGCAAACAGGGTTTGAACACTGAAGCTTTCTTT. Based on the CDR3 plus reference TRBV2 and TRBJ1-1, the full variable domain is EPEVTQTPSHQVTQMGQEVILRCVPISNHLYFYWYRQILGQKVEFLVSFYNNEISEKSEIFDDQFSVERPDGSNFTLKIRSTKLEDSAMYFCASSKQGLNTEAFFGQGTRLTVV.

The chain uses TRBV19 and TRBJ1-2; D is ambiguous. CDR1 LNHDA and CDR2 SQIVND come from the germline V gene (reference sequence). The CDR3 has 16 residues. Trimming took off 5 bases at V and 2 bases at J, with 18 bases between the two ends. The CDR3 DNA reads as TGTGCCAGTAGTCGAAACCTGGCCCTGATGAACTATGGCTACACCTTC. It codes for CASSRNLALMNYGYTF.

The chain has TRBV28 and TRBJ1-2, with D unclear. The V end lost 3 bases, the J end lost 2 bases, and 7 bases lay between the germline ends. The CDR3 runs to 13 residues. CDR1 and CDR2 from the germline V gene are MDHEN and SYDVKM. The CDR3 here is CASSFIGNYGYTF. In nucleotides, the CDR3 is TGTGCCAGCAGTTTTATAGGGAACTATGGCTACACCTTC.

The chain combines TRBV10-3 with TRBJ2-1; weak D call: TRBD2 (5 bases). The CDR3 contains 13 residues. Germline CDR1 is ENHRY and CDR2 is SYGVKD. The ends were cut back, 0 bases at V and 12 bases at J, with 12 bases in the middle. This CDR3 is CAISESDYLGQFF. DNA of the CDR3: TGTGCCATCAGTGAGTCAGACTACCTGGGGCAGTTCTTC.

CDR3 sequence: CASSPGREGPQTYEQYF. The CDR3 nucleotides read TGCGCCAGCAGCCCCGGGCGGGAGGGCCCTCAGACCTACGAGCAGTACTTC. The J gene is TRBJ2-7, the V gene TRBV4-1, with 9 nucleotides matching TRBD2. Looked up from germline, CDR1 is MGHRA and CDR2 is YSYEKL. The V gene end was trimmed by 4 bases and the J gene end by 2 bases; junction bases not matched to a gene: 12. The CDR3 is 17 residues long.

As concerns this clone: In the same sample, other DNA sequences code for this CDR3. This chain connects TRBV5-1 to TRBJ1-1, with 10 bases lining up with TRBD1. Germline V gene lookup returns CDR1 SGHRS and CDR2 YFSETQ. V lost 3 bases, J lost 2 bases, and 4 bases stayed unmatched. The CDR3 sequence is 15 residues long. The CDR3 spells CASSSRTGGNTEAFF. As DNA, the CDR3 is TGCGCCAGCAGCTCCAGGACAGGGGGAAACACTGAAGCTTTCTTT.

The chain employs TRBV7-6 and TRBJ2-2, with 8 bases that match TRBD2. Germline trimming cut 1 base from V and 4 bases from J; bases unmatched to any gene: 2. The germline CDR1 and CDR2 sequences are SGHVS and FNYEAQ. This CDR3 is 15 amino acids long. CDR3 region: CASSLGTSSTGELFF. For the CDR3, the DNA is TGTGCCAGCAGCTTAGGGACTAGCAGCACCGGGGAGCTGTTTTTT. Using reference TRBV7-6 and TRBJ2-2 for the parts outside the CDR3, the full variable domain is GAGVSQSPRYKVTKRGQDVALRCDPISGHVSLYWYRQALGQGPEFLTYFNYEAQQDKSGLPNDRFSAERPEGSISTLTIQRTEQRDSAMYRCASSLGTSSTGELFFGEGSRLTVL.

Points on this clone: Other DNA sequences in the sample encode the same CDR3. The rearrangement links TRBV29-1 to TRBJ1-2; D is undetermined. Between the trimmed V and J ends, which lost 6 bases and 2 bases, there was a span of 16 bases. The CDR3 length is 14 residues. CDR1 is SQVTM, CDR2 ANQGSEA, per germline. The chain's CDR3 is CSVEQRSKNYGYTF. Here the CDR3 DNA reads TGCAGCGTCGAGCAGAGGTCCAAAAACTATGGCTACACCTTC.

This clone was counted once. The V gene is TRBV19, the J gene TRBJ2-1, with 9 nucleotides matching TRBD2. Trimming at V came to 5 bases and at J to 7 bases, leaving 9 bases not matched to a gene. The CDR3 covers 15 residues. The germline CDR1 and CDR2 sequences are LNHDA and SQIVND (reference sequence). The CDR3: CASSPAGGRGNEQFF. In nucleotides, the CDR3 is TGTGCCAGTAGTCCGGCGGGAGGGAGGGGAAATGAGCAGTTCTTC.

A word on this clone: Other DNA sequences of this sample code for an identical CDR3. The chain recombines TRBV7-2 with TRBJ2-2; unclear D gene. The germline V and J ends were trimmed by 1 base and 0 bases, with 3 bases remaining between them. This CDR3 is built from 14 residues. Germline-derived CDR1 and CDR2 are SGHTA and FQGNSA. CDR3 loop: CASSLVTNTGELFF. In DNA form, the CDR3 reads TGTGCCAGCAGCTTAGTGACGAACACCGGGGAGCTGTTTTTT.